Following are 26 T cell receptor beta chains from one sample sequenced in a study of regulatory T cells in long-lasting Graves disease. According to the study, TCR beta libraries were built with iRepertoire HTBI primers and CDR3-region Arm-PCR. TCRdb re-derived calls from the multiplex PCR reads in MiXCR, one entry per CDR3 protein. This table has some 450,000 distinct CDR3 sequences, 15% to 20% appearing once. Stated time point: newly diagnosed GD, antithyroid drugs for less than 3 months. Scientists built the TCR library using RNA that was extracted from PBMCs. The same data also contributed to another study, on T cells in Graves' hyperthyroidism and ophthalmopathy.

The specimen was peripheral blood mononuclear cells (PBMCs), collected at new diagnosis, from a patient treated with antithyroid drugs. Receptor source: a woman aged 25 to 39 with Graves disease.

CDR3 amino acids: CSVLGQGNQPQHF. In nucleotides, the CDR3 is TGCAGCGTGCTCGGACAGGGTAATCAGCCCCAGCATTTT. The chain employs TRBV29-1 and TRBJ1-5; 8 bases line up with TRBD1. CDR1 and CDR2 (germline): SQVTM, ANQGSEA. Trimming took 6 bases from V and 4 from J; bases not matched to a gene: 5. The CDR3 runs to 13 residues.

V gene TRBV3-1 combines with J gene TRBJ2-7, with TRBD2 matching 10 bases. The V gene end was trimmed by 1 base and the J gene end by 7 bases; junction bases not matched to a gene: 10. The CDR3 consists of 16 residues. Germline CDR1 LGHDT, CDR2 YNNKEL (reference sequence). CDR3 DNA: TGTGCCAGCAGCCAAGCAGGAGCGGGAGGGACCGGGGAGCAGTACTTC. Amino acids: CASSQAGAGGTGEQYF.

J is TRBJ1-1 and V is TRBV10-3, with 7 bases lining up with TRBD1. V shed 0 bases and J 0 bases; nucleotides not matched to a gene: 7. Germline V CDR1 and CDR2: ENHRY, SYGVKD. The CDR3 is made up of 17 amino acids. CDR3 sequence (DNA): TGTGCCATCAGTGAGTCGGGGGGGAGGGGGCTGAACACTGAAGCTTTCTTT. It yields the protein CAISESGGRGLNTEAFF.

Ten or more counts support this clonotype. The chain uses TRBV7-2 and TRBJ2-3; 13 bases are a match to TRBD2. V lost 2 bases, J lost 0 bases, and 5 bases stayed unmatched. The germline V gene has CDR1 SGHTA and CDR2 FQGNSA. The CDR3 loop spans 18 amino acids. The DNA of the CDR3 is TGTGCCAGCAGCTTAACTAGCGGGAGGGCCTTGAGCACAGATACGCAGTATTTT. Translated, it gives CASSLTSGRALSTDTQYF.

The DNA for the CDR3 is TGCAGTGCTAGAAAGGACCTCGCGGCCCAGTACTTC. It yields the protein CSARKDLAAQYF. The chain combines TRBV20-1 with TRBJ2-5; no clear D gene. V was trimmed by 2 bases and J by 9 bases, leaving 13 bases between them. The CDR3 extends over 12 amino acids. Germline lookup yields CDR1 DFQATT and CDR2 SNEGSKA (reference sequence).

CDR3 sequence reads: CASSVRGLAGLETQYF. The CDR3 nucleotides read TGTGCCAGCAGCGTGAGGGGACTAGCGGGACTAGAGACCCAGTACTTC. The J gene is TRBJ2-5, the V gene TRBV9, with 13 bases lining up with TRBD2. V shed 2 bases and J 4 bases; nucleotides not matched to a gene: 5. This CDR3 is built from 16 residues. Germline lookup yields CDR1 SGDLS and CDR2 YYNGEE.

As for this clonotype: Since a much larger clone is just one base distant, this may be a read error. This chain connects TRBV12-3 or TRBV12-4 to TRBJ2-3; 7 bases match TRBD2. The CDR3 loop spans 14 amino acids. CDR3 sequence (DNA): TGTGTCAGCAGTTTTGGGAGGGCCCTAGATACGCAGTATTTT. This codes for CVSSFGRALDTQYF.

This clonotype showed up many times. The rearrangement joins TRBV27 to TRBJ2-1; a weak D match, TRBD1 (6 bases). The germline V gene has CDR1 MNHEY and CDR2 SMNVEV (reference sequence). V was pared by 6 bases and J by 5 bases, with 14 bases between. This CDR3 has 14 residues. The CDR3 sequence: CASSPGTLDNEQFF. CDR3 nucleotides: TGTGCCAGCAGCCCCGGGACACTTGACAATGAGCAGTTCTTC.

This clonotype was counted many times. V gene TRBV2 combines with J gene TRBJ1-2; D unclear. Germline CDR1 SNHLY, CDR2 FYNNEI. V was clipped by 1 base and J by 0 bases, with 15 bases between them. This CDR3 is 17 amino acids long. CDR3: CASSEVKTVPANYGYTF. CDR3 nucleotides: TGTGCCAGCAGTGAAGTTAAGACTGTACCAGCTAACTATGGCTACACCTTC. Full variable domain (remainder filled in from reference TRBV2 and TRBJ1-2): EPEVTQTPSHQVTQMGQEVILRCVPISNHLYFYWYRQILGQKVEFLVSFYNNEISEKSEIFDDQFSVERPDGSNFTLKIRSTKLEDSAMYFCASSEVKTVPANYGYTFGSGTRLTVV.

In this sample, this clonotype turned up once. V usage is TRBV10-3 and J usage is TRBJ2-4; D not resolved. Trimming pared 2 bases from V and 0 bases from J, leaving 8 bases between. This CDR3 has 15 residues. CDR1 is ENHRY and CDR2 is SYGVKD in the germline V gene. CDR3 coding DNA: TGTGCCATCAGTGAGGGGTGGGTAGCCAAAAACATTCAGTACTTC. Its translation is CAISEGWVAKNIQYF.

With respect to this clonotype: Just one base apart from a much larger clone, this may be a read error. Because the CDR3 is missing its conserved closing phenylalanine or tryptophan, this is likely a read error. V gene TRBV20-1 combines with J gene TRBJ1-2; D is perhaps TRBD1 (5 bases). The length of the CDR3 is 12 residues. The V and J ends lost 6 bases and 8 bases respectively, with 16 bases between them. From germline, CDR1 is DFQATT and CDR2 SNEGSKA (reference sequence). The CDR3 nucleotides read TGCAGTGCGTGGGCAGGGCTCTTCGGCTACACCTTA. Protein: CSAWAGLFGYTL.

CDR3 loop: CASSVFPGQGGYEQYF. In DNA form, the CDR3 reads TGTGCCAGCAGCGTTTTCCCGGGGCAGGGAGGTTACGAGCAGTACTTC. V gene TRBV9 combines with J gene TRBJ2-7; tentative D call: TRBD2 (6 bases). The V gene's germline CDR1 is SGDLS and CDR2 YYNGEE. V shed 2 bases and J shed 4 bases, with 19 bases lying between them. The CDR3 length is 16 residues.

This clonotype was observed a single time. The chain combines TRBV5-1 with TRBJ2-1; possible D gene TRBD1, 5 bases. The germline V and J ends were trimmed by 4 bases and 4 bases, with 12 bases remaining between them. Germline CDR1 is SGHRS and CDR2 is YFSETQ. The CDR3 is 14 amino acids. CDR3 protein: CASSKSTDYNEQFF. CDR3 DNA: TGCGCCAGCAGCAAATCGACAGATTACAATGAGCAGTTCTTC.

This clonotype was found once. One base away lies a much larger clone, so this may be a sequencing read error. The chain links TRBV6-2 or TRBV6-3 to TRBJ2-7; D call uncertain. This CDR3 has 11 amino acids. V lost 7 bases to trimming and J lost 8 bases, with 12 bases between them. Germline V CDR1 and CDR2: MNHEY, SVGEGT. The CDR3 bases are TGTGCCAGCACTCACCAGAGCAAGCAGTACTTC. It is translated as CASTHQSKQYF.

Many counts were recorded for this clonotype. The chain employs TRBV6-2 or TRBV6-3 and TRBJ2-1, with 7 bases that match TRBD2. CDR3 length: 14 amino acids. The V gene's germline CDR1 is MNHEY and CDR2 SVGEGT. With 6 bases clipped from V and 2 bases from J, the junction kept 4 bases outside the gene matches. Written as DNA, the CDR3 is TGTGCCAGCAGGGCCGGGACTACCTACAATGAGCAGTTCTTC. This encodes CASRAGTTYNEQFF.

This clonotype appeared many times. The V and J genes are TRBV20-1 and TRBJ2-5; TRBD2 aligns across 8 bases. Germline CDR1 reads DFQATT; CDR2 reads SNEGSKA (reference sequence). The trim removed 6 bases at V and 5 bases at J, leaving 11 bases unmatched. CDR3 size: 14 residues. As DNA, the CDR3 is TGCAGTGCCCCCAGAGCGGGAGCCCGGGAGACCCAGTACTTC. Amino acid sequence: CSAPRAGARETQYF.

Details on this clonotype: This could be a read error, since a much larger clone is one nucleotide away. The chain combines TRBV7-9 with TRBJ2-1, with a possible D match to TRBD2 (6 bases). Germline CDR1 is SEHNR and CDR2 is FQNEAQ (reference sequence). Trimming took off 5 bases at V and 0 bases at J, with 14 bases between the two ends. This CDR3 contains 16 residues. The CDR3 region is CASSIVTGLSYNEQFF. The CDR3 nucleotides read TGTGCCAGCAGCATTGTGACGGGACTCTCCTACAATGAGCAGTTCTTC.

The gene calls are TRBV6-4 and TRBJ2-2; D is undetermined. CDR1 and CDR2 from the germline V gene are MRHNA and SNTAGT. Trimming left V 5 bases short and J 3 bases short, with 10 bases between. This CDR3 has 14 residues. The CDR3 reads CASSPDSYTGELFF. The CDR3 nucleotides are TGTGCCAGCAGTCCCGACTCTTACACCGGGGAGCTGTTTTTT.

V is TRBV5-1 and J is TRBJ2-2; 13 bases line up with TRBD2. CDR3 size: 15 residues. The junction had 5 bases not matched to a gene; V was cut back by 8 bases and J by 4 bases. Germline-derived CDR1 and CDR2 are SGHRS and YFSETQ. CDR3 protein: CASRGTSGTTGELFF. CDR3 nucleotides: TGCGCCAGTCGAGGGACTAGCGGGACCACCGGGGAGCTGTTTTTT. Full variable domain (remainder filled in from reference TRBV5-1 and TRBJ2-2): KAGVTQTPRYLIKTRGQQVTLSCSPISGHRSVSWYQQTPGQGLQFLFEYFSETQRNKGNFPGRFSGRQFSNSRSEMNVSTLELGDSALYLCASRGTSGTTGELFFGEGSRLTVL.

This clonotype was counted at least ten times. The chain recombines TRBV2 with TRBJ2-7; either TRBD1 or TRBD2 may fit D (5 bases each). The length of the CDR3 is 15 residues. The ends were cut back, 6 bases at V and 3 bases at J, with 18 bases in the middle. Germline V gene lookup returns CDR1 SNHLY and CDR2 FYNNEI. The CDR3 nucleotides are TGTGCCAGCAGCCGCGGACTGCGCCAGGGCTACGAGCAGTACTTC. It encodes CASSRGLRQGYEQYF. Using reference TRBV2 and TRBJ2-7 for the parts outside the CDR3, the full variable domain is EPEVTQTPSHQVTQMGQEVILRCVPISNHLYFYWYRQILGQKVEFLVSFYNNEISEKSEIFDDQFSVERPDGSNFTLKIRSTKLEDSAMYFCASSRGLRQGYEQYFGPGTRLTVT.

On this clonotype itself: This may be a read error, as it is one base from a much larger clone. V is TRBV28 and J is TRBJ2-7; D not certain. Trimming took off 3 bases at V and 3 bases at J, with 12 bases between the two ends. Germline V lookup: CDR1 MDHEN, CDR2 SYDVKM. The CDR3 runs to 14 residues. CDR3 residues: CASSLTAQNYEQYF. The CDR3 region has the DNA TGTGCCAGCAGTTTGACTGCACAGAACTACGAGCAGTACTTC.

This clonotype was found many times. The rearrangement uses TRBV6-2 or TRBV6-3 and TRBJ1-5; unclear D gene. The germline V gene has CDR1 MNHEY and CDR2 SVGEGT. Trimming pared 8 bases from V and 5 bases from J, leaving 13 bases between. The CDR3 has 13 residues. The CDR3 spells CASGGSAYQPQHF. The CDR3 DNA reads TGTGCCAGCGGTGGGTCGGCCTATCAGCCCCAGCATTTT.

A few counts support this clonotype. The V call is TRBV30, the J call TRBJ2-1; D uncertain. Germline-derived CDR1 and CDR2 are GTSNPN and SVGIG (reference sequence). Trimming pared 3 bases from V and 5 bases from J, leaving 14 bases between. This CDR3 region has 14 residues. The CDR3 protein is CAWRTPGANNEQFF. The CDR3 DNA reads TGTGCCTGGAGGACCCCTGGCGCTAACAATGAGCAGTTCTTC.

V and J are TRBV14 and TRBJ1-6, with D hard to call. Germline values: CDR1 SGHDN, CDR2 FVKESK. The length of the CDR3 is 15 residues. The ends were cut back, 3 bases at V and 6 bases at J, with 12 bases in the middle. The CDR3 loop is CASSQRPRSNSPLHF. The CDR3, as DNA: TGTGCCAGCAGCCAGAGGCCCCGCAGTAATTCACCCCTCCACTTT.

This clonotype occurred many times. The chain uses TRBV12-3 or TRBV12-4 and TRBJ2-2, with D uncertain. The CDR3 runs 11 residues. The V end was cut by 10 bases, the J end by 0 bases, with 3 bases between. This chain's CDR3 is CAITNTGELFF. In DNA form, the CDR3 reads TGTGCCATCACGAACACCGGGGAGCTGTTTTTT.

The sample holds many counts of this clonotype. The chain couples TRBV27 to TRBJ2-3; the D is unclear. Germline CDR1 MNHEY, CDR2 SMNVEV (reference sequence). Trimming took 0 bases from V and 0 from J, leaving 10 bases between them. The CDR3 loop spans 16 amino acids. CDR3 residues: CASSLSMAISTDTQYF. The CDR3 nucleotides are TGTGCCAGCAGTTTATCGATGGCCATCAGCACAGATACGCAGTATTTT.